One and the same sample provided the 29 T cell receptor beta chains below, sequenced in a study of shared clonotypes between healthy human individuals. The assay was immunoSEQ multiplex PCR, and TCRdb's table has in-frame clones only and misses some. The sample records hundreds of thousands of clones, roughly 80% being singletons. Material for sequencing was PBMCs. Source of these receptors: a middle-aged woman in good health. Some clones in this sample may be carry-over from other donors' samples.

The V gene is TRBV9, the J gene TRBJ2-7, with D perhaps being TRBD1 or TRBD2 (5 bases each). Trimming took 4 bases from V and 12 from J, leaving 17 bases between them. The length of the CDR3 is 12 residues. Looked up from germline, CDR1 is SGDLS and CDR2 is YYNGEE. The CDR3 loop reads CASSPGVGTPYF. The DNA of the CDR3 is TGTGCCAGCAGCCCCGGGGTCGGGACCCCGTACTTC.

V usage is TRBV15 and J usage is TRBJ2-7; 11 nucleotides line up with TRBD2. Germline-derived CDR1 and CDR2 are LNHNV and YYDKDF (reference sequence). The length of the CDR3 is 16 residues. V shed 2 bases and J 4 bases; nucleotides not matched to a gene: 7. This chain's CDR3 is CATSRPIAGGVYEQYF. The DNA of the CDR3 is TGTGCCACCAGCAGACCCATAGCGGGAGGGGTATACGAGCAGTACTTC.

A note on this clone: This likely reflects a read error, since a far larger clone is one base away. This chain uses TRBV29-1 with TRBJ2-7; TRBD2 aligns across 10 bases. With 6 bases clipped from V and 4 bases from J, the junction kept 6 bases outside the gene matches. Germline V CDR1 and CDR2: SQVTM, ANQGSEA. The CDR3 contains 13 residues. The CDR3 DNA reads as TGCAGCGTCTCGACTAGCGGGCCGTACGAGCAGTACTTC. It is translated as CSVSTSGPYEQYF.

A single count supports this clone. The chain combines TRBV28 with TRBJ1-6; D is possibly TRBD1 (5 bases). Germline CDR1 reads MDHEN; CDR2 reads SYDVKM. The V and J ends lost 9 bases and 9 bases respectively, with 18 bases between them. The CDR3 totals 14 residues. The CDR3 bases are TGTGCCAGTCGGGGACCAGGGCAAAGTTCACCCCTCCACTTT. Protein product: CASRGPGQSSPLHF.

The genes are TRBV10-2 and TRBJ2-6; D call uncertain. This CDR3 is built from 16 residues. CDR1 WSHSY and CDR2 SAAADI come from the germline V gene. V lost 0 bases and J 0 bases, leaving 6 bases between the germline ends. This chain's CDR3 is CASSESGRSGANVLTF. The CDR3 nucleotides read TGCGCCAGCAGTGAGTCGGGCCGCTCTGGGGCCAACGTCCTGACTTTC.

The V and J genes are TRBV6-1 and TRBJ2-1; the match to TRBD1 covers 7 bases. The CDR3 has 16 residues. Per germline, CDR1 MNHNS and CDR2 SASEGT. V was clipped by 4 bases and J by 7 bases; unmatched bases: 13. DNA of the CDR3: TGTGCCAGCAGTGGAGCGATCGCCAGGGGGATGAATGAGCAGTTCTTC. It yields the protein CASSGAIARGMNEQFF.

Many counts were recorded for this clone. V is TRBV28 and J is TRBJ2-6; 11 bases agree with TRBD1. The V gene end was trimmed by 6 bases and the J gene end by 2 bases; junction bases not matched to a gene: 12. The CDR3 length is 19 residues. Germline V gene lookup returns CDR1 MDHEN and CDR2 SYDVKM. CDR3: CASRPMSRDRGAGANVLTF. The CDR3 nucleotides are TGTGCCAGCAGGCCCATGAGCCGGGACAGGGGGGCTGGGGCCAACGTCCTGACTTTC.

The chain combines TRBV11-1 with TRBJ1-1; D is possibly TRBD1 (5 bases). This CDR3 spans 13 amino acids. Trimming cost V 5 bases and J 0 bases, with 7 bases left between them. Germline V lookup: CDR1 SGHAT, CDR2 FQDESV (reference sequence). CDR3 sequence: CASSEQVNTEAFF. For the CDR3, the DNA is TGTGCCAGCAGCGAACAGGTGAACACTGAAGCTTTCTTT.

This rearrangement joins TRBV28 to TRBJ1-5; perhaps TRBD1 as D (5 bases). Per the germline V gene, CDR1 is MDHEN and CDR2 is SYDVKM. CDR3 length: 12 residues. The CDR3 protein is CAGGGPNQPQHF. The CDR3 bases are TGTGCTGGGGGAGGGCCCAATCAGCCCCAGCATTTT.

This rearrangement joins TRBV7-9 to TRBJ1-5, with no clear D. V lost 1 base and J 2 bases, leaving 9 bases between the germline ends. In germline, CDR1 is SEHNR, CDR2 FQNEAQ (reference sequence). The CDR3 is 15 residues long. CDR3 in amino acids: CASSLGGVGNQPQHF. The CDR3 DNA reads TGTGCCAGCAGCTTAGGTGGGGTTGGCAATCAGCCCCAGCATTTT.

The CDR3: CASSRGSGNTGELFF. CDR3 in DNA: TGCGCCAGCAGCCGGGGTAGCGGAAACACCGGGGAGCTGTTTTTT. The chain couples TRBV4-1 to TRBJ2-2, with D possibly TRBD2 on 6 matching bases. CDR1 and CDR2 from the germline V gene are MGHRA and YSYEKL. The V end was cut by 4 bases, the J end by 2 bases, with 11 bases between. The CDR3 totals 15 residues.

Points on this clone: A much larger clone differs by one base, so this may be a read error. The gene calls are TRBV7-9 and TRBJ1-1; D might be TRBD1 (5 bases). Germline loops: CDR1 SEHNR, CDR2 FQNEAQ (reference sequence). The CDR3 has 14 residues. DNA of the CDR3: TGTGCCAGCAGCTTAGACTCATGGGGCACTGAAGTTTTCTTT. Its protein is CASSLDSWGTEVFF.

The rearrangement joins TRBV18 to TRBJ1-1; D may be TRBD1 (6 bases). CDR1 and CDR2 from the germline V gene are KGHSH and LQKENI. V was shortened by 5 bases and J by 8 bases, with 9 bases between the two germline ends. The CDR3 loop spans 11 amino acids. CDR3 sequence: CASSAGEEAFF. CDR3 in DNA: TGTGCCAGCTCAGCAGGGGAGGAAGCTTTCTTT. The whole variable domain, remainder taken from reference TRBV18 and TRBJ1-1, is NAGVMQNPRHLVRRRGQEARLRCSPMKGHSHVYWYRQLPEEGLKFMVYLQKENIIDESGMPKERFSAEFPKEGPSILRIQQVVRGDSAAYFCASSAGEEAFFGQGTRLTVV.

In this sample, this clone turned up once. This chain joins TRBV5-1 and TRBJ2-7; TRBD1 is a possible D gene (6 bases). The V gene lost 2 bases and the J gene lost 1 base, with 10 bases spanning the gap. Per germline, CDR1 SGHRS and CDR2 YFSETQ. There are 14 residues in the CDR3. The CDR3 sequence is CASSFYGQSYEQYF. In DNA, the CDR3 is TGCGCCAGCAGCTTCTATGGACAGTCCTACGAGCAGTACTTC.

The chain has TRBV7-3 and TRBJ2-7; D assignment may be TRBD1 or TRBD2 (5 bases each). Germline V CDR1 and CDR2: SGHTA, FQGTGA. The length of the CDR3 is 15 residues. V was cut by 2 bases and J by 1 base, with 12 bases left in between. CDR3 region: CASSLQGGLSYEQYF. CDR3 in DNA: TGTGCCAGCAGCTTACAGGGCGGGCTTTCCTACGAGCAGTACTTC.

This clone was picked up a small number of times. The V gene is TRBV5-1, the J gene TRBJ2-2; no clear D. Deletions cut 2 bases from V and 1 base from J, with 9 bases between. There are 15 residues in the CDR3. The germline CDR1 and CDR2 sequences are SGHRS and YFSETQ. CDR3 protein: CASSFTELNTGELFF. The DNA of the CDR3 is TGCGCCAGCAGCTTTACCGAGCTGAACACCGGGGAGCTGTTTTTT.

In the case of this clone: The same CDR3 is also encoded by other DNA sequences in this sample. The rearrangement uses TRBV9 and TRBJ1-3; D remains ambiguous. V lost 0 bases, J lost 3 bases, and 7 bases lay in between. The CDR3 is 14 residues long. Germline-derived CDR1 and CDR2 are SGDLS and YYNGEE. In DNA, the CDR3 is TGTGCCAGCAGCGTAGGGACCAGTGGAAACACCATATATTTT. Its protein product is CASSVGTSGNTIYF.

DNA of the CDR3: TGTGCCACCAGCAGGGGGGAGGGCCTTGAGACCCAGTACTTC. Amino acid sequence: CATSRGEGLETQYF. The rearrangement links TRBV15 to TRBJ2-5; 7 bases fit TRBD2. CDR3 length: 14 amino acids. From germline, CDR1 is LNHNV and CDR2 YYDKDF (reference sequence). The junction had 6 bases not matched to a gene; V was cut back by 3 bases and J by 5 bases. Full variable domain (remainder filled in from reference TRBV15 and TRBJ2-5): DAMVIQNPRYQVTQFGKPVTLSCSQTLNHNVMYWYQQKSSQAPKLLFHYYDKDFNNEADTPDNFQSRRPNTSFCFLDIRSPGLGDTAMYLCATSRGEGLETQYFGPGTRLLVL.

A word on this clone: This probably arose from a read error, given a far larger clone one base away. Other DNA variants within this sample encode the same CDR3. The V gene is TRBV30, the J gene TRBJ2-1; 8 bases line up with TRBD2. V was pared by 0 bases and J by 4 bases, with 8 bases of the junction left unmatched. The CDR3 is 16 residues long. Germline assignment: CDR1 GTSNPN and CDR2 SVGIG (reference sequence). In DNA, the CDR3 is TGTGCCTGGAGTGTGCCTGGTACTAGCGGTTACAATGAGCAGTTCTTC. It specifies CAWSVPGTSGYNEQFF. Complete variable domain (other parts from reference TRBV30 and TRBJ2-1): SQTIHQWPATLVQPVGSPLSLECTVEGTSNPNLYWYRQAAGRGLQLLFYSVGIGQISSEVPQNLSASRPQDRQFILSSKKLLLSDSGFYLCAWSVPGTSGYNEQFFGPGTRLTVL.

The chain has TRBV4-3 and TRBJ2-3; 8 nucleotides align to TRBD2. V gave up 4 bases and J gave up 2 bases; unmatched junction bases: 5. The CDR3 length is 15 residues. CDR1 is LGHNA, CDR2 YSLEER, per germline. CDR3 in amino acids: CASSPLAGFTDTQYF. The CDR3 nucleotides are TGCGCCAGCAGCCCCCTAGCGGGTTTCACAGATACGCAGTATTTT.

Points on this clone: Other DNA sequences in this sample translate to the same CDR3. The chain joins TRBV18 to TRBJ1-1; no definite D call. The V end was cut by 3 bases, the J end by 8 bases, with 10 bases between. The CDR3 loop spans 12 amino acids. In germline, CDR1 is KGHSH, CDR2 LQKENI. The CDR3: CASSPPGLEAFF. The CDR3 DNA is TGTGCCAGCTCACCCCCCGGCTTGGAAGCTTTCTTT.

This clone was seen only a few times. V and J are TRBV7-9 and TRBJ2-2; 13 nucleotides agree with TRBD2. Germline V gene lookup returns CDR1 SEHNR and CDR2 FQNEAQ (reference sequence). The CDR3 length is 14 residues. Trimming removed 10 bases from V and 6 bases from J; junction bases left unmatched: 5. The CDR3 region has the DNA TGTGCCACGGGGACTAGCGGGATCCCCGGGGAGCTGTTTTTT. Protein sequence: CATGTSGIPGELFF. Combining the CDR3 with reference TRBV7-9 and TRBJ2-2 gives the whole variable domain DTGVSQNPRHKITKRGQNVTFRCDPISEHNRLYWYRQTLGQGPEFLTYFQNEAQLEKSRLLSDRFSAERPKGSFSTLEIQRTEQGDSAMYLCATGTSGIPGELFFGEGSRLTVL.

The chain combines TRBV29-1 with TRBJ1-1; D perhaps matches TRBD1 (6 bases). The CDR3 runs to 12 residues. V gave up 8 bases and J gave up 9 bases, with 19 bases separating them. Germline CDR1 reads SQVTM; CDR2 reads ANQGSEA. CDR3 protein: CSLTDSRRKAFF. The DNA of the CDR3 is TGCAGCTTAACGGACAGTCGGAGGAAAGCTTTCTTT.

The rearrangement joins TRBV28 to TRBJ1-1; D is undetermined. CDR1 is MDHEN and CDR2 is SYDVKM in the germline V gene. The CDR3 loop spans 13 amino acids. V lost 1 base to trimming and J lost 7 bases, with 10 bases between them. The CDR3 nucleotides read TGTGCCAGCAGTTTATCCGACGGCCGTGAAGCTTTCTTT. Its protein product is CASSLSDGREAFF. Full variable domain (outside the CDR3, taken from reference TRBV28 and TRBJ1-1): DVKVTQSSRYLVKRTGEKVFLECVQDMDHENMFWYRQDPGLGLRLIYFSYDVKMKEKGDIPEGYSVSREKKERFSLILESASTNQTSMYLCASSLSDGREAFFGQGTRLTVV.

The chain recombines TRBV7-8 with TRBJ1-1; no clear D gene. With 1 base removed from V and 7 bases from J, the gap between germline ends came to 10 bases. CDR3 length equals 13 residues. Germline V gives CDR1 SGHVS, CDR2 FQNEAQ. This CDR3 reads CASSLDLALEAFF. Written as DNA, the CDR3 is TGTGCCAGCAGCTTAGATTTGGCCCTTGAAGCTTTCTTT.

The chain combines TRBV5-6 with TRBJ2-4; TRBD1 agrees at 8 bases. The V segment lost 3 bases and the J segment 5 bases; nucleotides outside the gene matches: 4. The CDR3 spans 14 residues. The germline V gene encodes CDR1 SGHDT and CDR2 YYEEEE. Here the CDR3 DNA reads TGTGCCAGCAGCTCGGGACAGGTACAAAACATTCAGTACTTC. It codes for CASSSGQVQNIQYF.

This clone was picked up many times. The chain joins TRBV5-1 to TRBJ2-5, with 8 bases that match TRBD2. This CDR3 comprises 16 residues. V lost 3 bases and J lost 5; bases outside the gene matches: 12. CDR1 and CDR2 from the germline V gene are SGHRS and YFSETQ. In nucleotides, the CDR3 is TGCGCCAGCAGCTGGAGGGGAGCGGGAGATGGGGAGACCCAGTACTTC. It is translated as CASSWRGAGDGETQYF.

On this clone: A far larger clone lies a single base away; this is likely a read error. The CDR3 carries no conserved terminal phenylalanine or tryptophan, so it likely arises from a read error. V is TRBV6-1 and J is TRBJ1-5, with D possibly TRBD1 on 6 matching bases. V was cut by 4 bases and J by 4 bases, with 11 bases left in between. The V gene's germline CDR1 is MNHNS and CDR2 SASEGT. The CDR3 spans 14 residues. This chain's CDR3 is CASSAERGNQPQHS. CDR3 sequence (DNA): TGTGCCAGCAGTGCAGAGAGGGGGAATCAGCCCCAGCATTCT.

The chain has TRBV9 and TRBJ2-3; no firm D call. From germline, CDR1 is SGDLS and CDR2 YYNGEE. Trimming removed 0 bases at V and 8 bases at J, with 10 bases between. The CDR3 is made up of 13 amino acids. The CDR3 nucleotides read TGTGCCAGCAGCGTAGGCCCGGACCCTACGCAGTATTTT. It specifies CASSVGPDPTQYF.